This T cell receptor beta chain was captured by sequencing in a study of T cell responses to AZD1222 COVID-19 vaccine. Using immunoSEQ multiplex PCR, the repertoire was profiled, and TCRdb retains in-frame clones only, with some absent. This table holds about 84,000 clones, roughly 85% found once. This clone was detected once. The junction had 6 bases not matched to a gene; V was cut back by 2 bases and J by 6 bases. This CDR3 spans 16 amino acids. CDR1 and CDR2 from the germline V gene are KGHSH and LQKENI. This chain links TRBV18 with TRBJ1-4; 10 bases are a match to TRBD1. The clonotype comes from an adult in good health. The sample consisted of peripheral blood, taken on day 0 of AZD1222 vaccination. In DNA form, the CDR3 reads TGTGCCAGCTCACCAGGGACAGGGGTCAGGGATGAAAAACTGTTTTTT. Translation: CASSPGTGVRDEKLFF.